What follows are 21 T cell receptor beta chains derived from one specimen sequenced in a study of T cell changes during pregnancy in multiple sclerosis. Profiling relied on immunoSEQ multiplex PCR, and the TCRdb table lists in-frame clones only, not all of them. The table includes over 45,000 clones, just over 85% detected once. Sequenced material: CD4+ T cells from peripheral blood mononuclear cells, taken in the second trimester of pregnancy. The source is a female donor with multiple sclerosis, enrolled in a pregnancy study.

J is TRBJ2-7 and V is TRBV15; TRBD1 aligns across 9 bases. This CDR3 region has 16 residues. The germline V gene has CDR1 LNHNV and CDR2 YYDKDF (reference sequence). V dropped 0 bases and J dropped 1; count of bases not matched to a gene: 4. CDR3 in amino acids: CATSREFGTGSYEQYF. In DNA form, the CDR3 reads TGTGCCACCAGCAGAGAATTTGGGACAGGGTCCTACGAGCAGTACTTC.

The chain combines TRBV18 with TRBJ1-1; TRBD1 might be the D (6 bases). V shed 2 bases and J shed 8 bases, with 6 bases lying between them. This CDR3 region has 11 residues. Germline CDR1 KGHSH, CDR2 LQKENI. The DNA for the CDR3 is TGTGCCAGCTCACCAGACAGGGAAGCTTTCTTT. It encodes CASSPDREAFF.

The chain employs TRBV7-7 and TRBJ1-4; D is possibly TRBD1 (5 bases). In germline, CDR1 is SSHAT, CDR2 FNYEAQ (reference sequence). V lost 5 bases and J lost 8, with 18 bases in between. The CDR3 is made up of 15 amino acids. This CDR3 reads CASSPRVGVGEKLFF. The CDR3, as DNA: TGTGCCAGCAGCCCCCGGGTAGGGGTCGGGGAAAAACTGTTTTTT.

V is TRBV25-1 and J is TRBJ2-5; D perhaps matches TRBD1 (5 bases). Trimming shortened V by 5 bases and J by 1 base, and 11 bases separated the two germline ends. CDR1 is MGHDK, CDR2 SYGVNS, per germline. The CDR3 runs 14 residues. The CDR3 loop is CASSPGHLQETQYF. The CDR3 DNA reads TGTGCCAGCAGTCCTGGACATCTCCAAGAGACCCAGTACTTC.

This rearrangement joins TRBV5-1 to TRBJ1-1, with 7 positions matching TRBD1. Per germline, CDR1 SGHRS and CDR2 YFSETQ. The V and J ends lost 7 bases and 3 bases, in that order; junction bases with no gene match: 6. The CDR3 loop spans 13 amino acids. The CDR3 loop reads CASSTGWDTEAFF. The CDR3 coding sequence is TGCGCCAGCTCGACAGGGTGGGACACTGAAGCTTTCTTT.

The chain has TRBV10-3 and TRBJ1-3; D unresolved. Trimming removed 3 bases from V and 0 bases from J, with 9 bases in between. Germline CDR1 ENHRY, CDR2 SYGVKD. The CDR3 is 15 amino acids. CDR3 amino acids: CAISDPRDSGNTIYF. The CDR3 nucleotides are TGTGCCATCAGTGATCCTAGAGACTCTGGAAACACCATATATTTT.

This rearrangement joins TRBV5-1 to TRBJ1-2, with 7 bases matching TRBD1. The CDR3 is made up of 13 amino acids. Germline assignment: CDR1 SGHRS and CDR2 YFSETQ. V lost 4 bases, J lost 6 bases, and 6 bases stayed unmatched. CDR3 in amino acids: CASSQLTGNGYTF. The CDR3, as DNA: TGCGCCAGCAGCCAATTGACAGGGAATGGCTACACCTTC.

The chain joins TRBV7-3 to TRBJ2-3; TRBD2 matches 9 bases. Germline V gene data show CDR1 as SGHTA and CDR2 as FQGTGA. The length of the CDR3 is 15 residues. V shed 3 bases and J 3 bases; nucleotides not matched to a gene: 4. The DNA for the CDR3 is TGTGCCAGCAGCTTCGCGGGAGGGGGTACAGATACGCAGTATTTT. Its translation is CASSFAGGGTDTQYF. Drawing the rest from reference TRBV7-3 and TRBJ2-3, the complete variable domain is GAGVSQTPSNKVTEKGKYVELRCDPISGHTALYWYRQSLGQGPEFLIYFQGTGAADDSGLPNDRFFAVRPEGSVSTLKIQRTERGDSAVYLCASSFAGGGTDTQYFGPGTRLTVL.

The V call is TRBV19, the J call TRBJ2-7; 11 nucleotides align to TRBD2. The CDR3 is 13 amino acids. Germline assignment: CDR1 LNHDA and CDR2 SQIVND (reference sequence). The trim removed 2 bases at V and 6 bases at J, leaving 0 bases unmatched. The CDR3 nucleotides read TGTGCCAGTAGTATAACTAGCGGGAGCGAGCAGTACTTC. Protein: CASSITSGSEQYF.

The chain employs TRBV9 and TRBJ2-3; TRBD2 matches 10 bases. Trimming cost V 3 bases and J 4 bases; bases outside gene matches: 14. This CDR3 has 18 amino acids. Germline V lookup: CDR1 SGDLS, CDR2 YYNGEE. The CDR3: CASSAALAGVLVADTQYF. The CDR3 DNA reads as TGTGCCAGCAGCGCTGCGCTAGCGGGAGTCCTTGTGGCAGATACGCAGTATTTT.

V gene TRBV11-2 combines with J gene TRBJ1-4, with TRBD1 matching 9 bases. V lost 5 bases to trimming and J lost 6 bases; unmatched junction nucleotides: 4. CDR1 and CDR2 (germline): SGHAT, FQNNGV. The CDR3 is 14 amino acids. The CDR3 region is CASSTGTGHEKLFF. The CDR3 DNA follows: TGTGCCAGCAGCACCGGGACAGGGCATGAAAAACTGTTTTTT. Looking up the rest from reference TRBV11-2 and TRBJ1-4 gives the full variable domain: EAGVAQSPRYKIIEKRQSVAFWCNPISGHATLYWYQQILGQGPKLLIQFQNNGVVDDSQLPKDRFSAERLKGVDSTLKIQPAKLEDSAVYLCASSTGTGHEKLFFGSGTQLSVL.

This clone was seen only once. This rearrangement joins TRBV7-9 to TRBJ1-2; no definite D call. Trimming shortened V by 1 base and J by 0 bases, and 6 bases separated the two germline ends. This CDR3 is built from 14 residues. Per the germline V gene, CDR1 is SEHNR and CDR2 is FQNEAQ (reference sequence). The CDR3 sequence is CASSLGSANYGYTF. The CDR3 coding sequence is TGTGCCAGCAGCTTAGGTTCGGCTAACTATGGCTACACCTTC.

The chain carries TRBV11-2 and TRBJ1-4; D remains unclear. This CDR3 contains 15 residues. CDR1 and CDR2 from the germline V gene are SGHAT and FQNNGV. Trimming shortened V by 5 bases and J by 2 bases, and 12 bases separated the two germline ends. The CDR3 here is CASSPQVETNEKLFF. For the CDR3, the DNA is TGTGCCAGCAGCCCCCAAGTGGAGACTAATGAAAAACTGTTTTTT.

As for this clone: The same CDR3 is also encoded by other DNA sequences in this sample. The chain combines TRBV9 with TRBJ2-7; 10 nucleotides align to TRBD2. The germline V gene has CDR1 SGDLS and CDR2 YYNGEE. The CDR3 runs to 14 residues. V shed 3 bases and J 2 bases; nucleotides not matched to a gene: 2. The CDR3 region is CASSGTSGPYEQYF. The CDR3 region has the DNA TGTGCCAGCAGCGGGACTAGCGGTCCCTACGAGCAGTACTTC.

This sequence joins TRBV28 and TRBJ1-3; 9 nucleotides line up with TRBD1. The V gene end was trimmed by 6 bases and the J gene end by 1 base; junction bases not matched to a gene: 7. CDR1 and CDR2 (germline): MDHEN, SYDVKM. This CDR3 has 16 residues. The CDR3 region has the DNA TGTGCCAGCAGGAGCGGACAGGGGACTTCTGGAAACACCATATATTTT. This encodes CASRSGQGTSGNTIYF.

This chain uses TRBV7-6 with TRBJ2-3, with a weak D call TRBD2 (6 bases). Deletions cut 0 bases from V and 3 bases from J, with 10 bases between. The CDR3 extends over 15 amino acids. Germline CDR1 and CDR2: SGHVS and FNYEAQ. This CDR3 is CASSLAGGRTDTQYF. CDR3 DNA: TGTGCCAGCAGCTTAGCAGGTGGGAGGACAGATACGCAGTATTTT.

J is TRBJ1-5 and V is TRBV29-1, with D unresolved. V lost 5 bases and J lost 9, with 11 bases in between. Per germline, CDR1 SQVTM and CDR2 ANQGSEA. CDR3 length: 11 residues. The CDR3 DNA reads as TGCAGCGTTTCCACCGAGGGGCCCCAGCATTTT. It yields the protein CSVSTEGPQHF.

CDR3: CASSLDWRTQYF. DNA for the CDR3: TGTGCCAGCAGCTTAGATTGGAGGACCCAGTACTTC. V gene TRBV11-2 combines with J gene TRBJ2-5, with D unclear. There are 12 residues in the CDR3. Deletions cut 0 bases from V and 7 bases from J, with 6 bases between. Looked up from germline, CDR1 is SGHAT and CDR2 is FQNNGV.

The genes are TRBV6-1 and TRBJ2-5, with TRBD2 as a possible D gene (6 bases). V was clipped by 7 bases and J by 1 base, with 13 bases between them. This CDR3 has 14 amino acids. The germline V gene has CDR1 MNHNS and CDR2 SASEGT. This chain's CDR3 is CASTAQRVQETQYF. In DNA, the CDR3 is TGTGCCAGCACTGCCCAGCGGGTCCAAGAGACCCAGTACTTC.

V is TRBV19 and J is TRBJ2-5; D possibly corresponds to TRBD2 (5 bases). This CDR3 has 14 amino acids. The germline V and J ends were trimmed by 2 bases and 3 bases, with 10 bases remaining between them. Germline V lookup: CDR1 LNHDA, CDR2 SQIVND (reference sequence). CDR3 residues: CASSIRLAEETQYF. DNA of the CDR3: TGTGCCAGTAGTATACGGCTAGCAGAAGAGACCCAGTACTTC. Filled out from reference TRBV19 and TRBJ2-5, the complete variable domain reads DGGITQSPKYLFRKEGQNVTLSCEQNLNHDAMYWYRQDPGQGLRLIYYSQIVNDFQKGDIAEGYSVSREKKESFPLTVTSAQKNPTAFYLCASSIRLAEETQYFGPGTRLLVL.

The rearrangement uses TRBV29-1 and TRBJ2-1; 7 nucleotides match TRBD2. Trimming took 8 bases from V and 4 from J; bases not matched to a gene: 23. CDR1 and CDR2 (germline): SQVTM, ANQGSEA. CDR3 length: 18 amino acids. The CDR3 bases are TGCAGCCCACGAGGTGGGCTAGCGGAGTCCTCACGGTACAATGAGCAGTTCTTC. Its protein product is CSPRGGLAESSRYNEQFF.